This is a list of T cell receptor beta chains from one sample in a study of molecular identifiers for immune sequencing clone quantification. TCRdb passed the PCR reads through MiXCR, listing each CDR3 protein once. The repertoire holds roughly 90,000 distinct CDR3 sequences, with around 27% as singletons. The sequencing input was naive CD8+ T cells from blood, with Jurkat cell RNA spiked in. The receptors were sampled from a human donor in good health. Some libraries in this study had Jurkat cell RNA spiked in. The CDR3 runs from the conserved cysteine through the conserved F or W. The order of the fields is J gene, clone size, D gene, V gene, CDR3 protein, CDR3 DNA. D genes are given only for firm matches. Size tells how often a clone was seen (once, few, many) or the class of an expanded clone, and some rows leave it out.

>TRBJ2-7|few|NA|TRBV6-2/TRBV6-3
CASSDPTRGSDEQYF
TGTGCCAGCAGTGACCCGACGCGGGGTAGCGACGAGCAGTACTTC
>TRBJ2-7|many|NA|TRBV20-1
CSARSGGAYEQYF
TGCAGTGCTAGAAGTGGCGGGGCCTACGAGCAGTACTTC
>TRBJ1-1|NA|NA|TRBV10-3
CAISAEDMTLNTEAFF
TGTGCCATCAGTGCAGAGGACATGACTTTGAACACTGAAGCTTTCTTT
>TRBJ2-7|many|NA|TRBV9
CASSVGLGTYEQYF
TGTGCCAGCAGCGTAGGGCTGGGGACCTACGAGCAGTACTTC
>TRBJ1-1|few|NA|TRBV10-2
CASGPNTEAFF
TGCGCCAGCGGGCCGAACACTGAAGCTTTCTTT
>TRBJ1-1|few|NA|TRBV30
CAWSVGGPTEAFF
TGTGCCTGGAGTGTTGGGGGGCCCACTGAAGCTTTCTTT
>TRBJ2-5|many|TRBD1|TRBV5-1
CASSLGQGHLETQYF
TGCGCCAGCAGCTTAGGACAGGGCCACTTGGAGACCCAGTACTTC
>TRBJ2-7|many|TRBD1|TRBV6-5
CASSYSDRAGYEQYF
TGTGCCAGCAGTTACTCGGACAGGGCCGGGTACGAGCAGTACTTC
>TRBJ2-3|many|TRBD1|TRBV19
CASRRTGQGVADTQYF
TGTGCCAGTAGAAGGACAGGGCAAGGTGTCGCAGATACGCAGTATTTT
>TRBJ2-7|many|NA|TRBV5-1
CASSPGQNKYYEQYF
TGCGCCAGCAGCCCCGGACAGAATAAATACTACGAGCAGTACTTC
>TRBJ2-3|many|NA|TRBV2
CASTRTLADTQYF
TGTGCCAGCACCCGGACTCTCGCAGATACGCAGTATTTT
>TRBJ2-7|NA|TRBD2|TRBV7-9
CASSPPRLAGPNEHYF
TGTGCCAGCAGCCCTCCTCGACTAGCGGGACCTAACGAGCACTACTTC
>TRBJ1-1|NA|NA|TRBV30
CAWNPSGTEAFF
TGTGCCTGGAACCCAAGTGGCACTGAAGCTTTCTTT
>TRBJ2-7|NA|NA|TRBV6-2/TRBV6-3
CASSYSSGPYEQYF
TGTGCCAGCAGTTACTCTAGCGGACCCTACGAGCAGTACTTC
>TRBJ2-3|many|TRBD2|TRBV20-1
CSARDGDSGRARYF
TGCAGTGCTAGAGATGGGGATAGCGGGAGGGCCCGCTATTTT
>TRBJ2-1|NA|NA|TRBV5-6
CASSFADNEQFF
TGTGCCAGCAGCTTCGCGGACAATGAGCAGTTCTTC
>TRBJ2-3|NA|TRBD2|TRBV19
CASSGGLAGADTQYF
TGTGCCAGTAGTGGGGGACTAGCGGGCGCAGATACGCAGTATTTT
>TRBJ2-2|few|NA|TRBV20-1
CSAMLSHITGELFF
TGCAGTGCTATGTTGTCACATATCACCGGGGAGCTGTTTTTT
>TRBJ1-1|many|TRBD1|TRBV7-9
CASSPPDRANTEAFF
TGTGCCAGCAGCCCTCCGGACAGGGCGAACACTGAAGCTTTCTTT
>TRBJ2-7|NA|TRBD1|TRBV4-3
CTSSHHKGQTYEQYF
TGCACCAGCAGCCATCACAAGGGACAGACCTACGAGCAGTACTTC
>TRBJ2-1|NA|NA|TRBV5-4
CASSQKLVNEQFF
TGTGCCAGCAGCCAGAAGCTAGTAAATGAGCAGTTCTTC
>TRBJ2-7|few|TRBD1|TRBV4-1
CASSQERTGTYEQYF
TGCGCCAGCAGCCAAGAGAGGACAGGGACCTACGAGCAGTACTTC
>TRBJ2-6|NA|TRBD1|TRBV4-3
CASSQEGGTGGYGANVLTF
TGCGCCAGCAGCCAAGAAGGAGGGACAGGGGGATACGGGGCCAACGTCCTGACTTTC
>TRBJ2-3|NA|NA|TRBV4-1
CASSQTLPQSDTQYF
TGCGCCAGCAGCCAGACGCTCCCCCAGTCAGATACGCAGTATTTT
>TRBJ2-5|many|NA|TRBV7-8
CASSLVLSGQETQYF
TGTGCCAGCAGCTTAGTTTTGTCGGGCCAAGAGACCCAGTACTTC
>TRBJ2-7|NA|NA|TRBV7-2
CASSLLGNSYEQYF
TGTGCCAGCAGCTTACTTGGGAACTCCTACGAGCAGTACTTC
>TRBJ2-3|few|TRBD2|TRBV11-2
CASSLDSAGALTDTQYF
TGTGCCAGCAGCTTAGATTCAGCGGGGGCCCTCACAGATACGCAGTATTTT
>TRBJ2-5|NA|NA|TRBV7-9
CASSPEQTGQETQYF
TGTGCCAGCAGCCCAGAGCAGACGGGACAAGAGACCCAGTACTTC
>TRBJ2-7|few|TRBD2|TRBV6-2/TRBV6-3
CASSYPLVGLAGGLSAYEQYF
TGTGCCAGCAGTTACCCCTTGGTGGGACTAGCGGGGGGTCTATCGGCCTACGAGCAGTACTTC
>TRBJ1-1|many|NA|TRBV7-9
CASSLVEAAGTEAFF
TGTGCCAGCAGCTTAGTGGAGGCCGCGGGCACTGAAGCTTTCTTT
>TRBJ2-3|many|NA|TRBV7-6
CASSSGSFTDTQYF
TGTGCCAGCAGCTCCGGGTCTTTCACAGATACGCAGTATTTT
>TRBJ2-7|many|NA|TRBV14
CASSPDSVHEQYF
TGTGCCAGCAGCCCGGACAGTGTCCACGAGCAGTACTTC
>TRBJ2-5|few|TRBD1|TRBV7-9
CASSRGQQETQYF
TGTGCCAGCAGCAGGGGACAGCAAGAGACCCAGTACTTC
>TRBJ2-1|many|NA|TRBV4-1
CASSQVAGEQFF
TGCGCCAGCAGCCAAGTGGCGGGAGAGCAGTTCTTC
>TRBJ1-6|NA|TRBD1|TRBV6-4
CASSDSMDRGSPLHF
TGTGCCAGCAGTGACTCCATGGACAGGGGTTCACCCCTCCACTTT
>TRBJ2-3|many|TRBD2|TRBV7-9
CASSYLAGVTATDTQYF
TGTGCCAGCAGCTACCTAGCGGGGGTAACAGCGACAGATACGCAGTATTTT
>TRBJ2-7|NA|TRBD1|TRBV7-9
CASSLAADRGHEQYF
TGTGCCAGCAGCTTAGCGGCGGACAGGGGCCACGAGCAGTACTTC